This TCR beta chain comes out of a study of T cell responses to AZD1222 COVID-19 vaccine. Study-level findings and limits: Per reports, nearly half of all spike-specific TCRs target regions that are unmutated in variants.

Some clones are missing from TCRdb's copy, which holds only in-frame ones; the method was immunoSEQ multiplex PCR. Of about 73,000 clones in the sample, roughly 88% were seen once. The CDR3 has 12 amino acids. The V gene's germline CDR1 is MNHEY and CDR2 SVGAGI. V lost 4 bases and J lost 9, with 13 bases in between. Points on this clone: The antigen is not known.

The rearrangement links TRBV6-5 to TRBJ2-7; D is tentatively TRBD1 or TRBD2 (5 bases each). This clonotype was sampled from an adult who received the AZD1222 COVID-19 vaccine. The sample was peripheral blood, taken 28 days after the second AZD1222 dose. CDR3 nucleotide sequence: TGTGCCAGCAGTTTAGGGGTTGGGGGGCAGTACTTC. Protein product: CASSLGVGGQYF.